This T cell receptor (beta chain) was found in a study of T cell responses to AZD1222 COVID-19 vaccine. The repertoire was sequenced with immunoSEQ multiplex PCR; TCRdb's copy has only in-frame clones and lacks some. The sample holds about 67,000 clones; 83% are singletons and the top ten take roughly 6%. Of note for this clone: Antigen unknown.

Study-level findings and limits: Regions 160-218 and 743-854 held dominance among vaccine-associated CD4 TCRs, which spanned spike. Possibly, clonal diversity was underestimated; donors were largely white British and included more females.

Germline-derived CDR1 and CDR2 are SQVTM and ANQGSEA. The trim removed 5 bases at V and 2 bases at J, leaving 8 bases unmatched. CDR3 length: 15 amino acids. Source: peripheral blood, taken 28 days after the second AZD1222 dose. This clonotype was obtained from an adult who received the AZD1222 COVID-19 vaccine. The rearrangement joins TRBV29-1 to TRBJ1-2; 10 bases match TRBD1. The CDR3 DNA is TGCAGCGTTTACGGGACAGGGGATCTGAACTATGGCTACACCTTC. Protein product: CSVYGTGDLNYGYTF.